The TCR beta chain under discussion was sequenced for a study of blood T cells in healthy people across ages (dated by TCRdb to the mid-2010s). About the investigation overall: In model experiments, template switching captured about one uniquely barcoded TCR beta cDNA molecule for every two T cells. For two donors (one aged 18 to 30 and one aged 80 or older), the study analyzed two additional independent replicas of 1 million unique cDNA reads from the same blood draw. The donors were divided into four age groups: young (average roughly 15 years), middle-aged (roughly 42), aged (about 61) and long-lived (more than 75). The study measured age-related changes in TCR beta repertoire diversity using deep sequencing normalized with unique cDNA molecular identifiers. Donors of different ages were randomly distributed across sequencing lanes to avoid experimental bias. The study at large found these results: Compared with the aged group, more naive CD4+ T cells, fewer expanded clones and increased TCR diversity were shown by the long-lived group, suggesting age selection. Because the CMV infection status of the donors was unknown, age-related changes in expanded clonotypes may potentially have been confounded. Bulk unsorted PBMC profiling prevented conclusive comparison of naive and antigen-experienced compartments. The percentage of naive T cells measured by flow cytometry correlated strongly with observed TCR beta diversity. Total diversity estimates from one million sequenced T cells were considered lower bounds and underestimates. Observed TCR beta diversity per million T cells fell roughly linearly with age, and a significant reduction was already apparent by age roughly 40.

The library was obtained by 5' RACE. TCRdb records Illumina HiSeq 2500 as the sequencer. A second PCR of roughly 6 to 11 cycles was run with a J-beta primer mix and a sample-barcoded 5' primer. A template-switch 5' adaptor carrying 12 random nucleotides introduced a unique molecular identifier onto each TCR beta cDNA molecule. Each sample yielded at least 2.5 million CDR3-containing paired-end reads. The Mint cDNA synthesis kit, primed by a TRBC-specific oligonucleotide, was used to synthesize first-strand cDNA from all RNA. All cDNA was treated with uracil-DNA glycosylase and then went through a first 18-cycle PCR with the universal primers M1SS and BC2_uni_R. The original methods were these. For normalization, 1 million high-quality reads were randomly selected from each sample, with every read carrying a distinct molecular identifier. Reads sharing molecular identifiers were discarded rather than binned into consensus sequences. MiTCR, set to a Q25 quality threshold and the strictest error-elimination algorithm, was used for CDR3 identification, clonotype clustering and error correction. A nonparametric unseen species model with Euler transformation was used to estimate a lower bound on total TCR beta diversity. Through fastp at Q25 and MiXCR, TCRdb rebuilt clones from the public reads, retaining in-frame beta chains. Rows merge per CDR3 protein into single entries with the most common DNA and genes. TCRdb, rather than the study authors, made the V and J calls. This sample holds under 800,000 distinct CDR3 sequences; about 40% were observed only once. The ten largest clones take up 20% to 25% of the sample.

The roughly 39 donors, aged roughly 6 to 100 years, were systemically healthy Caucasian individuals from Russia. Each donor gave around 9.5 milliliters of peripheral blood, collected into EDTA-treated Vacutainer tubes. Ficoll-Paque density-gradient centrifugation was used to isolate PBMCs, with at least 7 million per sample. Trizol reagent was used to extract total RNA from PBMCs, with at least 5.5 micrograms per sample. For every donor, flow cytometry on a PBMC aliquot measured the percentage of naive CD45RAhigh/CD27high T cells. About this clonotype: The target of this receptor is not known. A read error may be the cause here, since a much bigger clone is one base away.

CDR1 SGHRS and CDR2 YFSETQ were looked up in the germline V gene. The CDR3 covers 16 residues, taking in both the cysteine and the phenylalanine. Only the CDR3 portion is preserved as DNA: 48 bases, with reading frame beginning at the first base. The receptor comes from a woman in her fifties or sixties in good health. The sequenced sample consisted of blood. Here the chain combines TRBV5-1 and TRBJ2-3; D gene: possibly TRBD2, on 5 matching bases. The DNA is as follows: TGCGCCAGCAGCTTGGGGGCGGCCCCTAGCATAGATACGCAGTATTTT. Translated, this gives CASSLGAAPSIDTQYF.